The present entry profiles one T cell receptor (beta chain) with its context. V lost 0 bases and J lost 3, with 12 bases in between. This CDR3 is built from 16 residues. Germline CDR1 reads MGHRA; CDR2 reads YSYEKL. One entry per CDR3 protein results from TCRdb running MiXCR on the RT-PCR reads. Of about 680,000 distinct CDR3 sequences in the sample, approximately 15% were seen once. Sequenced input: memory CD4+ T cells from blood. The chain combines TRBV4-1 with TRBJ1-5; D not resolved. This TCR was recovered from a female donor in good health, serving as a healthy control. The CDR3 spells CASSQDLRRFNQPQHF. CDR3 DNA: TGCGCCAGCAGCCAAGATCTAAGACGGTTCAATCAGCCCCAGCATTTT.